This passage covers 13 T cell receptor beta chains from one sample sequenced in a study of early T cells in non-severe SARS-CoV-2 infection. TCRdb re-called the 5' RACE reads with MiXCR, one entry per CDR3 protein. Of 100,000 to 120,000 distinct CDR3 sequences listed, 10% to 15% were seen once; the top ten hold around 3.7%. The sequences come from whole blood, collected at baseline. Receptors were obtained from an adult who was a healthcare worker with PCR-confirmed SARS-CoV-2 infection or an uninfected control (not recorded which).

This clonotype turned up a few times. V usage is TRBV6-1 and J usage is TRBJ1-5; no reliable D call. CDR1 and CDR2 (germline): MNHNS, SASEGT. The CDR3 has 15 residues. V lost 1 base, J lost 0 bases, and 7 bases lay in between. The CDR3: CASSEDGLSNQPQHF. CDR3 sequence (DNA): TGTGCCAGCAGTGAAGACGGACTTAGCAATCAGCCCCAGCATTTT.

The table lists this clonotype with a few counts. The chain employs TRBV10-3 and TRBJ1-1, with D maybe TRBD1 (6 bases). Germline V lookup: CDR1 ENHRY, CDR2 SYGVKD. The CDR3 spans 15 residues. Trimming took 6 bases from V and 1 from J, leaving 15 bases between them. The CDR3 DNA is TGTGCCATCAGGAGAAAAAGACAGGAGAACACTGAAGCTTTCTTT. Amino acids: CAIRRKRQENTEAFF.

Ten or more counts support this clonotype. Sequence at one end of the junction differs from germline and may be a read error. The CDR3 DNA reads TGTGCCAGCAGCCCCACCCAGACAGGGAACCCTGAAGCTTTCTTT. This codes for CASSPTQTGNPEAFF. This rearrangement joins TRBV7-9 to TRBJ1-1, with TRBD1 identical over 7 bases. Germline values: CDR1 SEHNR, CDR2 FQNEAQ (reference sequence). The CDR3 is made up of 15 amino acids.

The rearrangement joins TRBV7-8 to TRBJ2-7; 10 bases fit TRBD1. This CDR3 spans 16 amino acids. Germline V gene sequence: CDR1 SGHVS, CDR2 FQNEAQ. The J segment lost 2 bases and the V segment lost 5 bases, leaving 9 bases of the junction unmatched. CDR3 protein: CASSPRTGGNPYEQYF. As DNA, the CDR3 is TGTGCCAGCAGCCCCCGGACAGGGGGTAACCCCTACGAGCAGTACTTC.

This rearrangement joins TRBV5-4 to TRBJ2-3; D might be TRBD2 (6 bases). The CDR3 runs to 16 residues. In germline, CDR1 is SGHNT, CDR2 YYREEE (reference sequence). V was clipped by 3 bases and J by 0 bases, with 14 bases between them. The chain's CDR3 is CASSWGTGGSTDTQYF. The CDR3 region has the DNA TGTGCCAGCAGCTGGGGGACTGGCGGGAGCACAGATACGCAGTATTTT.

Ten or more counts support this clonotype. V and J are TRBV12-3 or TRBV12-4 and TRBJ2-1; 11 bases line up with TRBD2. Trimming cost V 5 bases and J 2 bases; bases outside gene matches: 5. The length of the CDR3 is 16 residues. The CDR3 nucleotides read TGTGCCAGCAGTCAGCCGGGACTAGCGGCCTACAATGAGCAGTTCTTC. It specifies CASSQPGLAAYNEQFF.

This clonotype was found a few times. The CDR3: CASSEWGGLVYEQYF. DNA of the CDR3: TGTGCCAGCAGTGAATGGGGGGGACTAGTGTACGAGCAGTACTTC. This chain connects TRBV25-1 to TRBJ2-7, with 8 nucleotides matching TRBD2. CDR1 is MGHDK and CDR2 is SYGVNS in the germline V gene. Germline trimming cut 1 base from V and 4 bases from J; bases unmatched to any gene: 6. This CDR3 comprises 15 residues.

On this clonotype itself: One end of the junction varies from germline; a read error may be responsible. The chain employs TRBV6-1 and TRBJ2-3; D possibly corresponds to TRBD1 (5 bases). The CDR3 runs 13 residues. Germline lookup yields CDR1 MNHNS and CDR2 SASEGT. CDR3 in amino acids: CASELGETDTQNF. CDR3 nucleotide sequence: TGTGCCAGCGAACTTGGTGAGACAGATACGCAGAATTTT.

V usage is TRBV6-1 and J usage is TRBJ2-1; TRBD2 matches at 13 bases. Trimming at V came to 8 bases and at J to 14 bases, leaving 6 bases not matched to a gene. The CDR3 is 12 residues long. From germline, CDR1 is MNHNS and CDR2 SASEGT. The CDR3 nucleotides read TGTGCCAGCCTCGGACTAGCGGGAGATAAGTTCTTC. This encodes CASLGLAGDKFF.

The gene calls are TRBV30 and TRBJ1-5, with D possibly matching TRBD1 (6 bases). V lost 0 bases, J lost 8 bases, and 8 bases lay in between. The CDR3 length is 12 residues. The germline V gene encodes CDR1 GTSNPN and CDR2 SVGIG (reference sequence). CDR3 sequence (DNA): TGTGCCTGGAGTGTACAGGGTAAGCCCCAGCATTTT. Its translation is CAWSVQGKPQHF.

This sequence joins TRBV6-5 and TRBJ2-1; D not resolved. From germline, CDR1 is MNHEY and CDR2 SVGAGI. Between the trimmed V and J ends, which lost 6 bases and 4 bases, there was a span of 16 bases. This CDR3 spans 15 amino acids. Here the CDR3 reads CASSPLGFGYNEQFF. In DNA, the CDR3 is TGTGCCAGCAGCCCCTTAGGGTTTGGTTACAATGAGCAGTTCTTC.

This clonotype has more than one count but fewer than ten. The gene calls are TRBV2 and TRBJ1-1; D is ambiguous. The germline CDR1 and CDR2 sequences are SNHLY and FYNNEI. V shed 0 bases and J shed 0 bases, with 5 bases lying between them. There are 14 residues in the CDR3. As DNA, the CDR3 is TGTGCCAGCAGTGAAGCTCAGCTGAACACTGAAGCTTTCTTT. Its protein is CASSEAQLNTEAFF.

This clonotype has just a few counts. V usage is TRBV30 and J usage is TRBJ2-6; 10 bases agree with TRBD1. CDR1 and CDR2 from the germline V gene are GTSNPN and SVGIG (reference sequence). CDR3 length equals 18 residues. After removal of 5 bases from V and 1 base from J, the junction contained 11 bases not matched to a gene. CDR3 in DNA: TGTGCCTGGTCTACTACGGGACAGGGGATTTCTGGGGCCAACGTCCTGACTTTC. Amino acid sequence: CAWSTTGQGISGANVLTF.